This TCR beta chain was sequenced for a study of T cell changes during pregnancy in multiple sclerosis. The CDR3 has 15 amino acids. V was pared by 0 bases and J by 8 bases, with 11 bases between. Germline CDR1 is LGHNA and CDR2 is YSLEER. Profiling relied on immunoSEQ multiplex PCR, and the TCRdb table lists in-frame clones only, not all of them. The table lists about 69,000 clones, roughly nine tenths of them singletons. The rearrangement joins TRBV4-3 to TRBJ1-6; tentatively, D is TRBD1 (5 bases). This specimen was peripheral blood, taken before pregnancy. This clonotype originated in a female donor with multiple sclerosis, enrolled in a pregnancy study. DNA for the CDR3: TGCGCCAGCAGCCAAGAAAAACAGGTTTATTCACCCCTCCACTTT. Translated, it gives CASSQEKQVYSPLHF.